Listed here is a single T cell receptor beta chain. Original processing notes: By means of reference gene primer amplification, nucleated cell counts were estimated. Repertoires were generated with immunoSEQ multiplex PCR, while TCRdb's copy carries only in-frame clones and drops some. Clonal size and the V and J genes are those of that table, whereas D and trimming came from the DNA. The sample includes about 80,000 clones, roughly 87% of them seen just once. The entry originates in a study of blood T cell repertoires in COVID-19. Study information: The United States, Italy and Spain supplied acute and convalescent COVID-19 samples. Sources were T cells, B-cell-depleted T cells, or PBMCs; the material itself was cDNA or gDNA.

This CDR3 has 13 residues. The V end was cut by 3 bases, the J end by 4 bases, with 10 bases between. CDR1 and CDR2 from the germline V gene are LGHDT and YNNKEL (reference sequence). Sequencing was performed on peripheral blood. This receptor was taken from an elderly man with acute or convalescent COVID-19. The chain combines TRBV3-1 (or the pseudogene TRBV3-2) with TRBJ2-7; weak D call: TRBD1 (6 bases). The CDR3 reads CASSQSGVYEQYF. The CDR3 DNA sequence: TGTGCCAGCAGCCAGTCAGGGGTTTACGAGCAGTACTTC.